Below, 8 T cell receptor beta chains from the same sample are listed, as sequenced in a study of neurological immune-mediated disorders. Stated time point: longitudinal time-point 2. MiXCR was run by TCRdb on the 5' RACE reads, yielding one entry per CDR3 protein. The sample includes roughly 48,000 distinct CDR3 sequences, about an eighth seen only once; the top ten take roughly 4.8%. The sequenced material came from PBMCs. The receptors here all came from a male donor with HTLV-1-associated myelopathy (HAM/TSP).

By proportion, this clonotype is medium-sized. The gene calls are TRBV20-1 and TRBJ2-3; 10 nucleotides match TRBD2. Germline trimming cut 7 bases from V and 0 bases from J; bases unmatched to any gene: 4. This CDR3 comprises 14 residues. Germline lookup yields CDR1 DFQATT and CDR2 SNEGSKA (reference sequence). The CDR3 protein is CSVAGGPSTDTQYF. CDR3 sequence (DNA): TGCAGTGTAGCGGGGGGACCTAGCACAGATACGCAGTATTTT.

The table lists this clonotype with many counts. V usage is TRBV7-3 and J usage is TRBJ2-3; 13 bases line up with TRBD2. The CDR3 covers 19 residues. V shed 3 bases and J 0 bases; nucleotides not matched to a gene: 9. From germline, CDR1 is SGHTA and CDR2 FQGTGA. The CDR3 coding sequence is TGTGCCAGCAGCTTGCCGACTAGCGGGGGGCATCAAAGCACAGATACGCAGTATTTT. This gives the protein CASSLPTSGGHQSTDTQYF.

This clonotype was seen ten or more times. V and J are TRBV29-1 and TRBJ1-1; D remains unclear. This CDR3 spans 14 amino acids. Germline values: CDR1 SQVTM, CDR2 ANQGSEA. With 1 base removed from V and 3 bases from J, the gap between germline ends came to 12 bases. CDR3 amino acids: CSVEATRRDTEAFF. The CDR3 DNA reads TGCAGCGTTGAAGCTACCCGCCGGGACACTGAAGCTTTCTTT.

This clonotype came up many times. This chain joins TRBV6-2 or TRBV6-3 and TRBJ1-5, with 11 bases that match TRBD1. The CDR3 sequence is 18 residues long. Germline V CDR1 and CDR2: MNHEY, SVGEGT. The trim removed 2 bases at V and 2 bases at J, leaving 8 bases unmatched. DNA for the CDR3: TGTGCCAGCAGTTACGGGACAGGGGGAGGTAAGGGCAATCAGCCCCAGCATTTT. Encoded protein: CASSYGTGGGKGNQPQHF.

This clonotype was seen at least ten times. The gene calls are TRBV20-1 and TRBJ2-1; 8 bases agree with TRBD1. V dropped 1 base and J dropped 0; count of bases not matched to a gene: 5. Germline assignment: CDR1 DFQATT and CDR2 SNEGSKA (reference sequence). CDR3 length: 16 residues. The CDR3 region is CSARAWGQASYNEQFF. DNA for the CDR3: TGCAGTGCTAGAGCTTGGGGACAGGCCTCCTACAATGAGCAGTTCTTC.

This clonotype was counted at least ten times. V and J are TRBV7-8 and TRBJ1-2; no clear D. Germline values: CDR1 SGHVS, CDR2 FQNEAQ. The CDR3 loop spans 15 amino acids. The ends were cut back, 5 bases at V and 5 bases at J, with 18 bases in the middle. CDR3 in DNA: TGTGCCAGCAGCCCACGGATCGACCCAGGATATGGCTACACCTTC. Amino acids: CASSPRIDPGYGYTF. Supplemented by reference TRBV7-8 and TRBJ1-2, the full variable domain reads GAGVSQSPRYKVAKRGQDVALRCDPISGHVSLFWYQQALGQGPEFLTYFQNEAQLDKSGLPSDRFFAERPEGSVSTLKIQRTQQEDSAVYLCASSPRIDPGYGYTFGSGTRLTVV.

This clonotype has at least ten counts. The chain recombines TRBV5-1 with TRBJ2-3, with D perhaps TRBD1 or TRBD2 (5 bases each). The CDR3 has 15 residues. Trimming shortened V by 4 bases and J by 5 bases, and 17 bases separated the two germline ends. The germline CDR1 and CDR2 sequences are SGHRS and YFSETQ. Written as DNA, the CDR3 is TGCGCCAGCAGCGGGGGTGTGAGGGTTCGAGATACGCAGTATTTT. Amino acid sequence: CASSGGVRVRDTQYF.

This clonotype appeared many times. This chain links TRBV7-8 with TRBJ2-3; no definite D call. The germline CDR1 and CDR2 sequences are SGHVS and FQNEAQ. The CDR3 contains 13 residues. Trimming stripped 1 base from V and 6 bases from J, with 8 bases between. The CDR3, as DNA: TGTGCCAGCAGCTTAGTCTTGGGGGATACGCAGTATTTT. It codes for CASSLVLGDTQYF.